Listed below are T cell receptor beta chains from one sample, sequenced in a study of patients and donors after allogeneic stem cell transplantation. TCRdb re-analysed the RT-PCR reads in MiXCR, keeping a single row per CDR3 protein. The sample yields 70,000 or so distinct CDR3 sequences, about 25% seen once. The sequencing input was blood, either unsorted or a sorted T cell fraction (not recorded which). All receptors come from a human donor who was either an allogeneic HSCT recipient or a stem cell or donor lymphocyte infusion donor (not recorded which). It is not recorded whose cells these are; they may come from a transplant donor. Each CDR3 is given with its conserved first and last residue. Fields, in order: clone size, J gene, D gene, V gene, CDR3 protein, CDR3 DNA. A D gene is named only where the DNA matches it firmly. Clone sizes are given selectively: once, few, many, or a class where the clone is expanded.

>many|TRBJ1-1|.|TRBV5-1
CASSSNPQGRNTEAFF
TGCGCCAGCAGCTCGAACCCTCAGGGCCGGAACACTGAAGCTTTCTTT
>few|TRBJ1-1|.|TRBV4-1
CASSQDWRSGTEAFF
TGCGCCAGCAGCCAAGATTGGAGGTCTGGTACTGAAGCTTTCTTT
>.|TRBJ2-1|.|TRBV20-1
CSATTSNSYNEQFF
TGCAGTGCTACAACTAGTAACTCCTACAATGAGCAGTTCTTC
>few|TRBJ1-3|.|TRBV7-7
CASSLGPEGSGNTIYF
TGTGCCAGCAGCTTAGGTCCGGAGGGGTCTGGAAACACCATATATTTT
>few|TRBJ1-2|.|TRBV20-1
CSARVGNTGYGYTF
TGCAGTGCTAGAGTTGGAAACACGGGCTATGGCTACACCTTC
>few|TRBJ2-7|.|TRBV25-1
CASSEQRQTGQYF
TGTGCCAGCAGTGAACAACGGCAGACCGGGCAGTACTTC
>.|TRBJ1-1|.|TRBV30
CAWLAREVRTEAFF
TGTGCCTGGCTAGCCCGGGAGGTGAGGACTGAAGCTTTCTTT
>.|TRBJ2-5|.|TRBV4-3
CASSQSWDVRVETQYF
TGCGCCAGCAGCCAATCGTGGGACGTAAGGGTAGAGACCCAGTACTTC
>.|TRBJ2-2|.|TRBV2
CASSFEGPSNTGELFF
TGTGCCAGCAGTTTTGAGGGCCCGTCGAACACCGGGGAGCTGTTTTTT
>few|TRBJ1-1|TRBD1|TRBV12-3/TRBV12-4
CASSPRTGNTEAFF
TGTGCCAGCAGTCCCCGGACAGGAAACACTGAAGCTTTCTTT
>many|TRBJ1-2|TRBD1|TRBV12-3/TRBV12-4
CASSPGQGNYGYTF
TGTGCCAGCAGCCCGGGACAGGGTAACTATGGCTACACCTTC
>.|TRBJ2-4|.|TRBV7-9
CASSSGDLADKNIQYF
TGTGCCAGCAGCTCCGGGGATCTCGCGGACAAAAACATTCAGTACTTC
>few|TRBJ1-1|.|TRBV29-1
CSVETHGGWEAFF
TGCAGCGTTGAAACCCATGGGGGGTGGGAAGCTTTCTTT
>.|TRBJ2-7|.|TRBV7-9
CASSPPLGEYEQYF
TGTGCCAGCAGCCCCCCCCTGGGGGAATACGAGCAGTACTTC
>few|TRBJ2-3|.|TRBV4-1
CASSQDSMLSSDTQYF
TGCGCCAGCAGCCAAGATTCTATGTTGTCATCTGATACGCAGTATTTT
>.|TRBJ2-1|.|TRBV5-6
CASKERPSYNEQFF
TGTGCCAGCAAGGAGCGCCCCTCCTACAATGAGCAGTTCTTC
>few|TRBJ2-5|.|TRBV29-1
CSGGRWETQYF
TGCAGCGGTGGAAGGTGGGAGACCCAGTACTTC
>.|TRBJ2-3|TRBD1|TRBV11-2
CASSGQGGIDTQYF
TGTGCCAGCAGCGGACAGGGAGGAATAGATACGCAGTATTTT
>.|TRBJ1-4|TRBD1|TRBV29-1
CSVKKGTGRQEKVFF
TGCAGCGTTAAAAAAGGGACAGGCCGACAAGAAAAGGTGTTTTTT
>.|TRBJ1-2|.|TRBV12-3/TRBV12-4
CASSLPTTNYGYTF
TGTGCCAGCAGTTTACCGACAACGAACTATGGCTACACCTTC
>.|TRBJ2-1|.|TRBV28
CASSFQSSSYNEQFF
TGTGCCAGCAGTTTTCAATCCAGCTCCTACAATGAGCAGTTCTTC
>.|TRBJ2-7|.|TRBV5-1
CASSSGLLSYEQYF
TGCGCCAGCAGCTCGGGACTTCTCTCCTACGAGCAGTACTTC
>.|TRBJ2-7|.|TRBV7-6
CASTPGAGSIYEQYF
TGTGCCAGCACCCCGGGGGCGGGGAGCATCTACGAGCAGTACTTC
>.|TRBJ2-5|TRBD1|TRBV7-9
CASSPRGTEKETQYF
TGTGCCAGCAGCCCCCGAGGGACAGAGAAAGAGACCCAGTACTTC
>few|TRBJ2-3|.|TRBV3-1
CASSRSSRTQYF
TGTGCCAGCAGCCGCAGTAGCCGTACGCAGTATTTT
>few|TRBJ2-3|TRBD1|TRBV25-1
CASRPDRAGWTDTQYF
TGTGCCAGCAGACCGGACAGGGCGGGTTGGACAGATACGCAGTATTTT